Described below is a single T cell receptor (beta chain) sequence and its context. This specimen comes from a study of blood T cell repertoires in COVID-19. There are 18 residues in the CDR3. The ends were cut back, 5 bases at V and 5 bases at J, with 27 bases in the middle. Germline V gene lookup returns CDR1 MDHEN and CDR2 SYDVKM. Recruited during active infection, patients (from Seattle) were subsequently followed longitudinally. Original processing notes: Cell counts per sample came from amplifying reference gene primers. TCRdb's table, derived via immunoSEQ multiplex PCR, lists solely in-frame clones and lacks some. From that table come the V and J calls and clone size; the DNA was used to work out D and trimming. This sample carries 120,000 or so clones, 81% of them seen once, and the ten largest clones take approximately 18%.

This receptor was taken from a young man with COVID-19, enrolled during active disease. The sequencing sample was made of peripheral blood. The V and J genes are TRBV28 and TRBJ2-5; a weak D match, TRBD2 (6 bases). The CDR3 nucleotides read TGTGCCAGCAGTGAAAGCGGGCAGCCCGCCTCTCGTCGGGAGACCCAGTACTTC. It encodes CASSESGQPASRRETQYF.